The sequence of this TCR beta chain was determined in a study of cytomegalovirus exposure and HLA in healthy donors. Overall study findings and caveats: Productive status was seen about 90% or about 30% of the time for most TCR beta V segments in an earlier analysis.

This PCR relied on a set of 60 Vbeta primers and 13 Jbeta primers. Authors' methods: In a later analysis, the count reached 80 million or so unique TCR beta chains, with around 10 million shared. Assay used: immunoSEQ multiplex PCR; TCRdb lists only in-frame clones, some missing. V and J calls and clone size are copied from that table; D and trimming were computed from the DNA. The table lists some 110,000 clones, roughly 15% of them singletons, with 0.83% in the top ten. This CDR3 has 13 residues. The germline V gene has CDR1 WSHSY and CDR2 SAAADI. The ends lost 8 bases at V and 5 bases at J; junction bases unmatched: 8. Notes on this clone: Its target is unknown.

The source is a female donor in good health and CMV-seronegative. The material sequenced was PBMCs. The gene calls are TRBV10-2 and TRBJ1-2; 7 nucleotides match TRBD1. The CDR3 DNA follows: TGCGCCAGCGGTTTTGGACAGGATTATGGCTACACCTTC. Translation gives CASGFGQDYGYTF.